This T cell receptor beta chain was profiled in a study of blood T cell repertoires in COVID-19. Losses at the gene ends were 5 bases for V and 0 bases for J; bases not matched to a gene: 7. Germline values: CDR1 MNHEY, CDR2 SVGEGT. CDR3 length: 16 amino acids. Measured with immunoSEQ multiplex PCR; TCRdb has only the in-frame clones, and not every one. The sample gives approximately 220,000 clones, roughly 90% of which show up once; over 13% is in the top ten. The specimen sequenced was PBMCs or T cells enriched from blood (not recorded which). The chain uses TRBV6-2 or TRBV6-3 and TRBJ2-7; 10 bases align to TRBD1. The receptor comes from a man aged 30 to 45 who had been exposed to COVID-19. The CDR3 bases are TGTGCCAGCAGTAGCCCGGGACAGGGGAACTCCTACGAGCAGTACTTC. Encoded protein: CASSSPGQGNSYEQYF.